The 25 T cell receptor beta chains given below trace back to one sample, sequenced in a study of blood T cell repertoires in COVID-19. Measured with immunoSEQ multiplex PCR; TCRdb has only the in-frame clones, and not every one. The data contain 200,000 or so clones, 75% to 90% of them singletons. Sequencing input: PBMCs or T cells enriched from blood (not recorded which). Receptors originate from a woman between 40 and 55 years old with acute COVID-19.

The CDR3 protein is CASSPPGTGGPKSEQYF. The CDR3, as DNA: TGTGCCAGCAGTCCCCCGGGGACAGGGGGCCCCAAGAGCGAGCAGTACTTC. The rearrangement uses TRBV28 and TRBJ2-7; 12 bases match TRBD1. The V gene's germline CDR1 is MDHEN and CDR2 SYDVKM. The junction had 14 bases not matched to a gene; V was cut back by 5 bases and J by 6 bases. The CDR3 has 17 amino acids.

V and J are TRBV20-1 and TRBJ2-1; 8 nucleotides match TRBD1. The CDR3 is 15 residues long. V shed 3 bases, J shed 0 bases, and the junction held 4 bases outside the gene matches. Germline V gene lookup returns CDR1 DFQATT and CDR2 SNEGSKA (reference sequence). CDR3 DNA sequence: TGCAGTGCTAGTTCCGGACAGGGCTCCTACAATGAGCAGTTCTTC. It yields the protein CSASSGQGSYNEQFF.

This clone has a handful of counts. The chain links TRBV7-9 to TRBJ2-2, with 9 bases fitting TRBD2. After removal of 3 bases from V and 4 bases from J, the junction contained 3 bases not matched to a gene. Germline V lookup: CDR1 SEHNR, CDR2 FQNEAQ (reference sequence). This CDR3 has 15 amino acids. Written as DNA, the CDR3 is TGTGCCAGCAGCTTTAGCGGGAGCGGCACCGGGGAGCTGTTTTTT. Translation gives CASSFSGSGTGELFF. The full variable domain, in which reference TRBV7-9 and TRBJ2-2 provide the parts outside the CDR3, is DTGVSQNPRHKITKRGQNVTFRCDPISEHNRLYWYRQTLGQGPEFLTYFQNEAQLEKSRLLSDRFSAERPKGSFSTLEIQRTEQGDSAMYLCASSFSGSGTGELFFGEGSRLTVL.

This chain connects TRBV28 to TRBJ2-2; TRBD2 might be the D (5 bases). Germline V gene sequence: CDR1 MDHEN, CDR2 SYDVKM. The CDR3 covers 11 residues. Deletions cut 6 bases from V and 13 bases from J, with 12 bases between. The CDR3 coding sequence is TGTGCCAGCAGACTAGGTTCTAGGCTGTTTTTT. It codes for CASRLGSRLFF.

The chain employs TRBV7-3 and TRBJ1-5; unclear D gene. The CDR3 length is 16 residues. CDR1 is SGHTA, CDR2 FQGTGA, per germline. V dropped 1 base and J dropped 4 bases, with 14 bases sitting between them. The CDR3 DNA is TGTGCCAGCAGCTTAAAAAAGCCCTCCGGGAATCAGCCCCAGCATTTT. Residues: CASSLKKPSGNQPQHF.

The chain links TRBV10-3 to TRBJ2-2, with D possibly being TRBD2 (5 bases). Trimming left V 0 bases short and J 7 bases short, with 9 bases between. Germline CDR1 and CDR2: ENHRY and SYGVKD. The CDR3 runs 14 residues. CDR3 sequence reads: CAISESTTLGELFF. The CDR3 bases are TGTGCCATCAGTGAGTCGACTACTCTCGGGGAGCTGTTTTTT.

The gene calls are TRBV7-6 and TRBJ2-1, with 7 nucleotides matching TRBD2. The CDR3 consists of 17 residues. CDR1 and CDR2 from the germline V gene are SGHVS and FNYEAQ. Unmatched junction bases numbered 9, after V lost 1 base and J lost 3 bases. CDR3 in amino acids: CASSLEPRGGLYNEQFF. As DNA, the CDR3 is TGTGCCAGCAGCTTAGAGCCTAGGGGAGGGCTCTACAATGAGCAGTTCTTC.

The chain joins TRBV29-1 to TRBJ2-5; TRBD2 matches at 13 bases. With 4 bases clipped from V and 1 base from J, the junction kept 6 bases outside the gene matches. This CDR3 spans 16 amino acids. From germline, CDR1 is SQVTM and CDR2 ANQGSEA. The CDR3 region is CSVAGLAGALQETQYF. CDR3 sequence (DNA): TGCAGCGTTGCTGGACTAGCGGGGGCCCTCCAAGAGACCCAGTACTTC.

The chain has TRBV6-5 and TRBJ1-5, with 11 positions matching TRBD1. V trimming: 6 bases; J trimming: 7 bases; junction bases outside the gene matches: 2. This CDR3 is built from 13 residues. Germline CDR1 and CDR2: MNHEY and SVGAGI. The CDR3 DNA follows: TGTGCCAGCAGAGGGACAGGGGGACAGCCCCAGCATTTT. This encodes CASRGTGGQPQHF.

The chain links TRBV6-5 to TRBJ2-3; D perhaps matches TRBD2 (5 bases). Deletions cut 9 bases from V and 2 bases from J, with 12 bases between. The CDR3 sequence is 13 residues long. Germline V lookup: CDR1 MNHEY, CDR2 SVGAGI. This CDR3 reads CASRGSITDTQYF. CDR3 nucleotides: TGTGCCAGTCGCGGGTCAATCACAGATACGCAGTATTTT.

This chain uses TRBV4-1 with TRBJ1-3, with D unclear. CDR3 length equals 16 residues. Deletions cut 3 bases from V and 0 bases from J, with 12 bases between. Germline V gene sequence: CDR1 MGHRA, CDR2 YSYEKL. The CDR3 nucleotides are TGCGCCAGCAGCCAGCCTACGAGCGGCTCTGGAAACACCATATATTTT. Its protein product is CASSQPTSGSGNTIYF.

The genes are TRBV7-3 and TRBJ2-7; TRBD1 aligns across 8 bases. The germline V gene encodes CDR1 SGHTA and CDR2 FQGTGA. The junction had 5 bases not matched to a gene; V was cut back by 5 bases and J by 2 bases. This CDR3 is 14 amino acids long. The CDR3 reads CASSDLRGPYEQYF. As DNA, the CDR3 is TGTGCCAGCAGCGACCTCAGGGGGCCCTACGAGCAGTACTTC.

The chain carries TRBV27 and TRBJ2-1, with 11 bases matching TRBD2. Germline loops: CDR1 MNHEY, CDR2 SMNVEV (reference sequence). With 7 bases clipped from V and 4 bases from J, the junction kept 9 bases outside the gene matches. CDR3 length: 16 residues. CDR3 nucleotides: TGTGCCAGCAAGACGACTAGCGGGATAAAATACAATGAGCAGTTCTTC. Residues: CASKTTSGIKYNEQFF.

The chain couples TRBV27 to TRBJ1-1; 8 nucleotides agree with TRBD1. There are 16 residues in the CDR3. The junction had 14 bases not matched to a gene; V was cut back by 7 bases and J by 4 bases. The germline V gene has CDR1 MNHEY and CDR2 SMNVEV (reference sequence). The CDR3 DNA follows: TGTGCCAGCACCATGGGGCCCGACAGGGGTAGCACTGAAGCTTTCTTT. It translates to CASTMGPDRGSTEAFF.

This chain uses TRBV29-1 with TRBJ2-5; 9 bases align to TRBD1. From germline, CDR1 is SQVTM and CDR2 ANQGSEA. The CDR3 covers 16 residues. V gave up 3 bases and J gave up 1 base; unmatched junction bases: 9. The CDR3 region is CSVELPRTGVQETQYF. DNA of the CDR3: TGCAGCGTTGAGTTACCCAGGACAGGGGTCCAAGAGACCCAGTACTTC.

This sequence joins TRBV27 and TRBJ1-2, with D perhaps TRBD1 (5 bases). V was cut by 2 bases and J by 2 bases, with 9 bases left in between. The CDR3 covers 14 residues. Germline V gene sequence: CDR1 MNHEY, CDR2 SMNVEV (reference sequence). The CDR3 region is CASSLRGENYGYTF. In DNA form, the CDR3 reads TGTGCCAGCAGTTTACGGGGGGAGAACTATGGCTACACCTTC.

Written as DNA, the CDR3 is TGTGCCAGCTCACGCCTGGACAGCAACACTGAAGCTTTCTTT. This gives the protein CASSRLDSNTEAFF. The chain uses TRBV18 and TRBJ1-1; TRBD1 is a possible D gene (6 bases). V dropped 4 bases and J dropped 2 bases, with 11 bases sitting between them. This CDR3 is 14 amino acids long. Germline V gives CDR1 KGHSH, CDR2 LQKENI.

The chain combines TRBV24-1 with TRBJ2-2; possible D gene TRBD2, 5 bases. Trimming took off 6 bases at V and 7 bases at J, with 20 bases between the two ends. Germline lookup yields CDR1 KGHDR and CDR2 SFDVKD. This CDR3 region has 16 residues. This CDR3 reads CATSRGQPSLGGELFF. The DNA of the CDR3 is TGTGCCACCAGTCGCGGGCAGCCTTCTTTGGGCGGGGAGCTGTTTTTT.

The chain combines TRBV2 with TRBJ1-4; no definite D call. This CDR3 comprises 15 residues. Deletions cut 2 bases from V and 8 bases from J, with 15 bases between. Germline-derived CDR1 and CDR2 are SNHLY and FYNNEI. CDR3 sequence reads: CASSEFTIKEEKLFF. The CDR3 DNA follows: TGTGCCAGCAGTGAATTCACTATTAAGGAGGAAAAACTGTTTTTT.

This rearrangement joins TRBV19 to TRBJ1-1, with TRBD1 identical over 7 bases. The CDR3 loop spans 15 amino acids. Trimming took 2 bases from V and 1 from J; bases not matched to a gene: 4. Germline lookup yields CDR1 LNHDA and CDR2 SQIVND (reference sequence). CDR3 sequence: CASSIRQGPNTEAFF. The CDR3 DNA follows: TGTGCCAGTAGTATACGACAGGGTCCGAACACTGAAGCTTTCTTT. Drawing the rest from reference TRBV19 and TRBJ1-1, the complete variable domain is DGGITQSPKYLFRKEGQNVTLSCEQNLNHDAMYWYRQDPGQGLRLIYYSQIVNDFQKGDIAEGYSVSREKKESFPLTVTSAQKNPTAFYLCASSIRQGPNTEAFFGQGTRLTVV.

The genes are TRBV3-1 (or the pseudogene TRBV3-2) and TRBJ1-2, with TRBD1 identical over 7 bases. In germline, CDR1 is LGHDT, CDR2 YNNKEL (reference sequence). The CDR3 is 13 residues long. V dropped 5 bases and J dropped 5; count of bases not matched to a gene: 5. The CDR3 DNA follows: TGTGCCAGCAGCGAGGGACAGTCTTATGGCTACACCTTC. It encodes CASSEGQSYGYTF.

V is TRBV3-1 (or the pseudogene TRBV3-2) and J is TRBJ2-1; 16 bases are a match to TRBD2. Germline-derived CDR1 and CDR2 are LGHDT and YNNKEL (reference sequence). Trimming removed 0 bases from V and 9 bases from J; junction bases left unmatched: 5. This CDR3 has 17 amino acids. CDR3 sequence reads: CASSQDSGLAGGSEQFF. In DNA form, the CDR3 reads TGTGCCAGCAGCCAAGATTCGGGACTAGCGGGGGGGTCTGAGCAGTTCTTC.

V and J are TRBV4-2 and TRBJ1-3; 9 bases map to TRBD1. The CDR3 is made up of 19 amino acids. The junction had 14 bases not matched to a gene; V was cut back by 5 bases and J by 0 bases. Germline CDR1 and CDR2: LGHNA and YNFKEQ. Here the CDR3 DNA reads TGTGCCAGCAGCTCCTATCGTCGGGACAGGGCAAACTCTGGAAACACCATATATTTT. Its protein is CASSSYRRDRANSGNTIYF.

The chain uses TRBV11-2 and TRBJ1-1; possible D gene TRBD1, 5 bases. Trimming stripped 1 base from V and 3 bases from J, with 12 bases between. This CDR3 has 15 residues. Germline V gives CDR1 SGHAT, CDR2 FQNNGV. The DNA of the CDR3 is TGTGCCAGCAGCTTAGCTTCATCGGGGGACACTGAAGCTTTCTTT. This translates into CASSLASSGDTEAFF. Together with reference TRBV11-2 and TRBJ1-1, the CDR3 gives the full variable domain: EAGVAQSPRYKIIEKRQSVAFWCNPISGHATLYWYQQILGQGPKLLIQFQNNGVVDDSQLPKDRFSAERLKGVDSTLKIQPAKLEDSAVYLCASSLASSGDTEAFFGQGTRLTVV.

V and J are TRBV29-1 and TRBJ1-1, with a tentative D call TRBD1 (5 bases). V was cut by 4 bases and J by 8 bases, with 20 bases left in between. The germline CDR1 and CDR2 sequences are SQVTM and ANQGSEA. The CDR3 consists of 14 residues. This chain's CDR3 is CSVGFRVDVVEAFF. CDR3 DNA sequence: TGCAGCGTTGGTTTCAGGGTCGATGTGGTAGAAGCTTTCTTT.